A single sample is the source of the 9 T cell receptor beta chains below, sequenced in a study of Graves' ophthalmopathy and Graves' hyperthyroidism. Amplification of TCR beta CDR3 regions used RNA transcripts. HTBI primers were employed in first-round RT-PCR, then a second-round multiplex PCR followed. Via MiXCR, TCRdb re-called the multiplex PCR reads, giving one row per CDR3 protein. Of over a million distinct CDR3 sequences in the sample, roughly 35% were seen once. Material for sequencing was peripheral blood or thyroid tissue (not recorded which). These receptors were collected from an adult man with Graves' hyperthyroidism.

There are many counts of this clonotype. In nucleotides, the CDR3 is TGCAGCGTCTTTGACAGGGCCGTGTACGAGCAGTACTTC. Translated, it gives CSVFDRAVYEQYF. The chain links TRBV29-1 to TRBJ2-7, with 7 bases fitting TRBD1. The junction had 9 bases not matched to a gene; V was cut back by 6 bases and J by 4 bases. Germline V lookup: CDR1 SQVTM, CDR2 ANQGSEA. CDR3 length: 13 amino acids.

This clonotype was recorded many times. The genes are TRBV14 and TRBJ1-1; no reliable D call. The CDR3 runs 13 residues. Per germline, CDR1 SGHDN and CDR2 FVKESK. V was pared by 4 bases and J by 9 bases, with 15 bases between. This CDR3 reads CASSLSAGFQAFF. The CDR3 bases are TGTGCCAGCAGCCTCTCGGCGGGCTTTCAAGCTTTCTTT.

Ten or more counts support this clonotype. This chain links TRBV5-5 with TRBJ1-5; D gene uncertain. V shed 0 bases and J shed 0 bases, with 10 bases lying between them. Germline CDR1 and CDR2: SGHKS and YYEKEE (reference sequence). This CDR3 is 16 amino acids long. The CDR3 coding sequence is TGTGCCAGCAGCTTGGCCGAGCAGAGTAGCAATCAGCCCCAGCATTTT. Translating gives CASSLAEQSSNQPQHF.

This chain connects TRBV27 to TRBJ2-7, with TRBD2 matching 9 bases. With 5 bases clipped from V and 7 bases from J, the junction kept 3 bases outside the gene matches. Germline V gene lookup returns CDR1 MNHEY and CDR2 SMNVEV (reference sequence). This CDR3 spans 12 amino acids. CDR3 sequence: CASSGGLAEQYF. DNA of the CDR3: TGTGCCAGCAGTGGAGGACTAGCGGAGCAGTACTTC.

This clonotype has at least ten counts. This chain links TRBV7-2 with TRBJ1-1; D is uncertain. Per the germline V gene, CDR1 is SGHTA and CDR2 is FQGNSA. Trimming pared 4 bases from V and 4 bases from J, leaving 13 bases between. This CDR3 is built from 14 residues. CDR3 protein: CASSSPTEFTEAFF. The CDR3 DNA reads TGTGCCAGCAGCTCGCCTACAGAGTTCACTGAAGCTTTCTTT.

The table lists this clonotype with many counts. The chain is built from TRBV5-5 and TRBJ1-2; D ambiguous. Germline V gives CDR1 SGHKS, CDR2 YYEKEE (reference sequence). This CDR3 has 14 amino acids. Trimming pared 0 bases from V and 8 bases from J, leaving 14 bases between. The CDR3: CASSLASISDGYTF. The CDR3 bases are TGTGCCAGCAGCTTGGCCTCCATCTCTGACGGCTACACCTTC.

V gene TRBV7-2 combines with J gene TRBJ1-1; 9 bases match TRBD1. V was pared by 5 bases and J by 3 bases, with 4 bases of the junction left unmatched. The CDR3 extends over 14 amino acids. CDR1 is SGHTA and CDR2 is FQGNSA in the germline V gene. As DNA, the CDR3 is TGTGCCAGCAGCGAATGGGACAGGGACACTGAAGCTTTCTTT. Its protein product is CASSEWDRDTEAFF.

V gene TRBV15 combines with J gene TRBJ1-2; 8 positions agree with TRBD1. The CDR3 length is 16 residues. CDR1 and CDR2 from the germline V gene are LNHNV and YYDKDF (reference sequence). Unmatched junction bases numbered 7, after V lost 1 base and J lost 3 bases. The CDR3 bases are TGTGCCACCAGCAGAGCCACAGGGGGATGGGACTATGGCTACACCTTC. Translation gives CATSRATGGWDYGYTF.

This chain joins TRBV5-5 and TRBJ2-7, with D uncertain. Trimming took off 3 bases at V and 6 bases at J, with 13 bases between the two ends. CDR1 and CDR2 (germline): SGHKS, YYEKEE (reference sequence). This CDR3 has 13 residues. The CDR3 nucleotides are TGTGCCAGCAGCTCCCCCATAGCCGGCGAGCAGTACTTC. Translated, it gives CASSSPIAGEQYF.